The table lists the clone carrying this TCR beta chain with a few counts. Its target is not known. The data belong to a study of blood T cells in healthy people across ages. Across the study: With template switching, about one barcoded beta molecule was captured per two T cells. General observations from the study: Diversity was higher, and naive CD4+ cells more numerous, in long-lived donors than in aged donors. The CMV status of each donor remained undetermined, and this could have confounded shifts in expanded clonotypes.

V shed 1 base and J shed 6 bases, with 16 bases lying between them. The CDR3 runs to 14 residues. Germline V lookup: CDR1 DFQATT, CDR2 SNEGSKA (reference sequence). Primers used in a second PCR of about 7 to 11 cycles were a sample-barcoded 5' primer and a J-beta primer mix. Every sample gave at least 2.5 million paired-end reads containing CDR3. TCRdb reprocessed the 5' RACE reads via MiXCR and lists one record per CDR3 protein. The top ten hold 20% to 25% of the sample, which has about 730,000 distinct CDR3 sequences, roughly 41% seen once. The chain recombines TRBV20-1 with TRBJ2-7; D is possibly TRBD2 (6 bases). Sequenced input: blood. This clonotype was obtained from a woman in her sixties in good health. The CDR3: CSARGPSTRREQYF. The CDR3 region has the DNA TGCAGTGCTAGAGGCCCCTCGACTAGACGCGAGCAGTACTTC.